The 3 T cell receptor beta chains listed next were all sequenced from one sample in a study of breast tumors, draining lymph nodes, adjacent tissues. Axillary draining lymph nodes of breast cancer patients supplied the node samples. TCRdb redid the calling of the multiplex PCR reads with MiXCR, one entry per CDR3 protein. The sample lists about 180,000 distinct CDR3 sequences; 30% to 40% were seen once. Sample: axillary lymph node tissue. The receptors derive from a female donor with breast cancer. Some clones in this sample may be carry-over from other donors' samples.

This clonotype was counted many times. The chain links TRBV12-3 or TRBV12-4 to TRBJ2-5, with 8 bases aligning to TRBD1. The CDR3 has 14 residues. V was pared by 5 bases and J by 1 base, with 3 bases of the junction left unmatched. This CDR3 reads CASSKQGGQETQYF. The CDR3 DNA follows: TGTGCCAGCAGTAAACAGGGGGGCCAAGAGACCCAGTACTTC.

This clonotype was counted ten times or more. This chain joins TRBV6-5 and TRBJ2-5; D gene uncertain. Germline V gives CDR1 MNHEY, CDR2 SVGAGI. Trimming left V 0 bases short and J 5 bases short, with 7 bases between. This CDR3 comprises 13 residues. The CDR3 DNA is TGTGCCAGCAGTTACTCGACACCGGAGACCCAGTACTTC. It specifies CASSYSTPETQYF.

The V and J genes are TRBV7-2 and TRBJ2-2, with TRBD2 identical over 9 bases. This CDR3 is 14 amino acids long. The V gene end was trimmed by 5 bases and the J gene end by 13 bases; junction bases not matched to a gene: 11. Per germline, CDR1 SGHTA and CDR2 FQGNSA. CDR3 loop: CASSDTIAGVGLFF. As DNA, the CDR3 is TGTGCCAGCAGCGACACAATAGCGGGAGTTGGGCTGTTTTTT. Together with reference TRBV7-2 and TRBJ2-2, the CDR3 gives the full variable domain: GAGVSQSPSNKVTEKGKDVELRCDPISGHTALYWYRQSLGQGLEFLIYFQGNSAPDKSGLPSDRFSAERTGGSVSTLTIQRTQQEDSAVYLCASSDTIAGVGLFFGEGSRLTVL.